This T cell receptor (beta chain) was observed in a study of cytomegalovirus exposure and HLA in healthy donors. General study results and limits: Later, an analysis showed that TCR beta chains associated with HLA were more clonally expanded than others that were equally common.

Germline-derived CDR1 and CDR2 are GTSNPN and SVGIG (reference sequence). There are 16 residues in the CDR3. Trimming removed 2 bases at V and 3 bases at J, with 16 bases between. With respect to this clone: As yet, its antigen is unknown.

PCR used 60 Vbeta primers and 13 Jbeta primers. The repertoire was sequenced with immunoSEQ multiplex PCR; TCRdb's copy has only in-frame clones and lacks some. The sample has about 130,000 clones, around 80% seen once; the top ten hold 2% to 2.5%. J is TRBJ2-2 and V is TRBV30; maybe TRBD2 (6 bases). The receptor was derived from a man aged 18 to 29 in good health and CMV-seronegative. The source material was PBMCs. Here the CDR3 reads CAWSPWRGADTGELFF. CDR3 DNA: TGTGCCTGGAGTCCGTGGAGGGGCGCCGACACCGGGGAGCTGTTTTTT.